This TCR beta chain was captured in a study of identical twins. General study points: Alpha sequences that were out-of-frame and twin-shared showed an excess of low generation probability. Models underpredicted monozygotic twin sharing of out-of-frame TCR alpha. Insertions were reduced in abundant cord blood beta clonotypes but not in memory repertoires.

A universal primer site was incorporated via template switching, and the cDNA contained unique molecular identifiers. TCRdb redid the calling of the 5' RACE reads with MiXCR, one entry per CDR3 protein. Here the sample spans about 220,000 distinct CDR3 sequences, less than 10% being singletons. This clonotype was seen repeatedly, ten times or more. Its antigen is as yet unknown. Germline V gene sequence: CDR1 ENHRY, CDR2 SYGVKD. V shed 10 bases and J 6 bases; nucleotides not matched to a gene: 7. This CDR3 region has 12 residues. This TCR was recovered from a young woman in good health. Input material: memory (CD45RO+) T cells sorted from blood. This chain links TRBV10-3 with TRBJ1-1; 8 bases are shared with TRBD1. CDR3 sequence reads: CATHGQGAEAFF. The CDR3 DNA sequence: TGTGCCACCCACGGACAGGGTGCTGAAGCTTTCTTT.